This T cell receptor (beta chain) stems from a study of shared clonotypes between healthy human individuals. Broader study findings: Sample collection involved blood only; tissue repertoires are likely different.

Replicate PCRs run on unsorted PBMC used 300 to 350 ng DNA, which was approximately 30,000 T cell genomes. The table came from immunoSEQ multiplex PCR; TCRdb's copy has only in-frame clones and leaves some out. Of about 490,000 clones detected, 75% to 85% appear once; the ten largest clones hold about an eighth. Points on this clone: Its target is unknown.

Genomic DNA for unsorted samples was obtained from about 90 million PBMCs. Sequencing was done on a sample of PBMCs. The sequence was collected from a middle-aged woman in good health. Some clones in this sample may be carry-over from other donors' samples.

The CDR3 loop is CASSSFGTGRLNQPQHF. CDR3 DNA sequence: TGTGCCAGCAGTTCCTTCGGGACAGGGCGATTAAATCAGCCCCAGCATTTT. The V call is TRBV27, the J call TRBJ1-5; 9 nucleotides align to TRBD1. The CDR3 consists of 17 residues. In germline, CDR1 is MNHEY, CDR2 SMNVEV (reference sequence). Trimming removed 4 bases from V and 4 bases from J; junction bases left unmatched: 11.